These T cell receptor beta chains were read from a single sample in a study of T cell repertoires in ileal Crohn's disease. Data came from immunoSEQ multiplex PCR; TCRdb stores just in-frame clones and leaves some out. The table lists about 11,000 clones, just under 75% of them singletons. The specimen was ileal tissue. The receptors were sampled from an adult with Crohn's disease. CDR3s include the opening cysteine and the closing phenylalanine or tryptophan. A D gene is named only where the DNA matches it firmly. Clone sizes are given selectively: once, few, many, or a class where the clone is expanded.

NA	TRBV2	TRBJ2-3	NA	TGTGCCAGCAGTTTGGTCGGGAAGGGGGGGGATACGCAGTATTTT	CASSLVGKGGDTQYF
large	TRBV27	TRBJ1-1	NA	TGTGCCAGCAGTTTGGAGAGGAACACTGAAGCTTTCTTT	CASSLERNTEAFF
NA	TRBV6-1	TRBJ2-5	TRBD1	TGTGCCAGCCGACAGGGTGAGACCCAGTACTTC	CASRQGETQYF
NA	TRBV27	TRBJ2-7	TRBD2	TGTGCCAGCAGTTCCGGGACTAGCTACGAGCAGTACTTC	CASSSGTSYEQYF
NA	TRBV19	TRBJ1-1	TRBD1	TGTGCCAGTACCCCGATAACAGGGGCTGGGAACACTGAAGCTTTCTTT	CASTPITGAGNTEAFF
once	TRBV7-3	TRBJ1-2	TRBD1	TGTGCCAGCAGCCGGGACAGTTTAAGGTATGGCTACACCTTC	CASSRDSLRYGYTF
few	TRBV21-1	TRBJ2-7	NA	TGTGCCAGCAGCATGGGCCTTTCCTACGAGCAGTACTTC	CASSMGLSYEQYF
NA	TRBV2	TRBJ1-2	NA	TGTGCCAGCAGTGAATACCGACTCGGCTACACCTTC	CASSEYRLGYTF
NA	TRBV7-9	TRBJ2-1	NA	TGTGCCAGCAGCTTAGGGACTATAGGAAGTGAGCAGTTCTTC	CASSLGTIGSEQFF
NA	TRBV6-5	TRBJ2-7	TRBD1	TGTGCCAGCAGTTCGGCCGGGACAGCTACCTACGAGCAGTACTTC	CASSSAGTATYEQYF
NA	TRBV7-8	TRBJ1-1	TRBD1	TGTGCCAGCAGCACTCGACAGGGAATGAACACTGAAGCTTTCTTT	CASSTRQGMNTEAFF
NA	TRBV27	TRBJ2-7	TRBD2	TGTGCCAGCAGCCCCAGCGGGAGAAGCTACGAGCAGTACTTC	CASSPSGRSYEQYF
NA	TRBV5-1	TRBJ1-1	NA	TGCGCCAGCAGGAATTGGGGGGGTGCTGAAGCTTTCTTT	CASRNWGGAEAFF
NA	TRBV5-4	TRBJ2-3	TRBD2	TGTGCCAGCAGCTTTTGGACGGGACTAGCGGGACTAGATACGCAGTATTTT	CASSFWTGLAGLDTQYF
once	TRBV15	TRBJ2-1	TRBD2	TGTGCCACCAGCGGGATCCCTACTAGCGGACTTTACAATGAGCAGTTCTTC	CATSGIPTSGLYNEQFF
once	TRBV4-3	TRBJ2-1	NA	TGCGCCAGCAGCCAAGAACCGGGGAGCTCCTACAATGAGCAGTTCTTC	CASSQEPGSSYNEQFF
few	TRBV5-1	TRBJ2-1	TRBD2	TGCGCCAGCAGCTTGGGCATCCTAGCGGGAGAGCAGTTCTTC	CASSLGILAGEQFF
once	TRBV6-4	TRBJ2-1	NA	TGTGCCAGCAGTGACGTGGCAGGGCACAATGAGCAGTTCTTC	CASSDVAGHNEQFF